Listed below are T cell receptor beta chains from one sample, sequenced in a study of blood T cell repertoires in COVID-19. Using immunoSEQ multiplex PCR, the repertoire was profiled, and TCRdb retains in-frame clones only, with some absent. Among roughly 76,000 clones listed, around 93% were seen once. The sample comprised peripheral blood. The receptors derive from a woman aged 55-69 years with active COVID-19. Both conserved end residues are part of each CDR3. Fields, in order: D gene, V gene, clone size, J gene, CDR3 DNA, CDR3 protein. A D gene is named only where the DNA matches it firmly. Not every row has a clone size; where given, it reads once, few, many or a size class.

>-|TRBV3-1/TRBV3-2|-|TRBJ2-2
TGTGCCAGCAGCCCCACCCCGGGATGGGGGGCCGGGGAGCTGTTTTTT
CASSPTPGWGAGELFF
>TRBD2|TRBV4-1|-|TRBJ2-3
TGCGCCAGCAGCCAAGGCCCTTCTAGCGGACCACTCACAGATACGCAGTATTTT
CASSQGPSSGPLTDTQYF
>-|TRBV11-2|-|TRBJ2-1
TGTGCCAGCACCCTAGGGGCCCTTTCCTACAATGAGCAGTTCTTC
CASTLGALSYNEQFF
>-|TRBV6-2/TRBV6-3|-|TRBJ2-1
TGTGCCAGCAGTCACCCGGACAGCACCCAGTTCTTC
CASSHPDSTQFF
>TRBD2|TRBV5-1|-|TRBJ2-5
TGCGCCAGCACCAAGCCGGGACTAGCGGGAGGGGCAGGGGAGACCCAGTACTTC
CASTKPGLAGGAGETQYF
>-|TRBV6-6|-|TRBJ2-2
TGTGCCAGCAGTTACCAAGCGGCGAACACCGGGGAGCTGTTTTTT
CASSYQAANTGELFF
>-|TRBV4-1|-|TRBJ1-4
TGCGCCAGCAGCCAAGGGGGGCGGGATGAAAAACTGTTTTTT
CASSQGGRDEKLFF
>-|TRBV28|-|TRBJ2-2
TGTGCCAGCAGAGCCACCGGGGAGCTGTTTTTT
CASRATGELFF
>TRBD2|TRBV7-9|-|TRBJ2-5
TGTGCCAGCAGCTTAGCGCTTCGATTGACTAGCGGGGGAGAGACCCAGTACTTC
CASSLALRLTSGGETQYF
>TRBD2|TRBV4-1|-|TRBJ2-7
TGCGCCAGCAGCCAAGTTTCGGCGGGAGACTACGAGCAGTACTTC
CASSQVSAGDYEQYF
>TRBD2|TRBV9|once|TRBJ2-1
TGTGCCAGCAGCACTCTAGCGGGAGGCCCCAACAATGAGCAGTTCTTC
CASSTLAGGPNNEQFF
>TRBD2|TRBV5-4|-|TRBJ2-3
TGTGCCAGCAGTTTGGACCCGGGACTAGCGGTAGATACGCAGTATTTT
CASSLDPGLAVDTQYF
>-|TRBV29-1|-|TRBJ2-3
TGCAGCGTAGCCGCCGCGGGCCACACAGATACGCAGTATTTT
CSVAAAGHTDTQYF
>TRBD1|TRBV9|-|TRBJ1-4
TGTGCCAGCAGCGCGGGACAGGGAGGGGAAAAACTGTTTTTT
CASSAGQGGEKLFF
>-|TRBV28|-|TRBJ1-1
TGTGCCAGCAGTTTCACCCAGGAAGCTTTCTTT
CASSFTQEAFF
>TRBD2|TRBV19|-|TRBJ2-3
TGTGCCATCTCACCGGGACTAGCCGCTAAGGATACGCAGTATTTT
CAISPGLAAKDTQYF
>-|TRBV5-4|-|TRBJ2-1
TGTGCCAGCAGCTCCCGGACTCGAAGGAACAATGAGCAGTTCTTC
CASSSRTRRNNEQFF
>-|TRBV4-1|few|TRBJ1-6
TGCGCCAGCAGCCGAAGCCCCCCAGAGGGCGCCCTTCCCTATAATTCACCCCTCCACTTT
CASSRSPPEGALPYNSPLHF